These 29 T cell receptor beta chains share one sample of origin, sequenced in a study of identical twins. TCRdb recomputed calls from the 5' RACE reads with MiXCR, one row per CDR3 protein. In the table there are a few hundred thousand distinct CDR3 sequences, about 6.7% of which are singletons. A further study also used this sample, focusing on T cells expressing NK-cell markers.

Sequenced material: CD8+ T cells sorted from blood. The receptors here all came from a woman under 30 in good health.

This clonotype was counted between two and nine times. The V and J genes are TRBV5-5 and TRBJ1-1; D remains unclear. The CDR3 runs 13 residues. From germline, CDR1 is SGHKS and CDR2 YYEKEE (reference sequence). Trimming took 3 bases from V and 3 from J, leaving 9 bases between them. CDR3 sequence: CASSWTTYTEAFF. Here the CDR3 DNA reads TGTGCCAGCAGCTGGACCACATACACTGAAGCTTTCTTT.

V usage is TRBV6-1 and J usage is TRBJ2-6; maybe TRBD2 (6 bases). V shed 2 bases and J shed 2 bases, with 19 bases lying between them. The CDR3 is made up of 19 amino acids. Looked up from germline, CDR1 is MNHNS and CDR2 is SASEGT. The CDR3 sequence: CASSESWGTLSAGANVLTF. CDR3 sequence (DNA): TGTGCCAGCAGTGAATCGTGGGGGACTTTATCGGCTGGGGCCAACGTCCTGACTTTC.

The genes are TRBV27 and TRBJ2-3; possibly TRBD1 for D (7 bases). V lost 7 bases and J 4 bases, leaving 15 bases between the germline ends. There are 14 residues in the CDR3. The germline gives CDR1 MNHEY, CDR2 SMNVEV (reference sequence). The CDR3 DNA reads as TGTGCCAGCACCCTCAGGGGGGCGGCAGATACGCAGTATTTT. Translated, it gives CASTLRGAADTQYF.

This chain joins TRBV6-2 or TRBV6-3 and TRBJ2-5, with D maybe TRBD2 (6 bases). This CDR3 contains 14 residues. V lost 6 bases to trimming and J lost 0 bases, with 11 bases between them. CDR1 MNHEY and CDR2 SVGEGT come from the germline V gene. The CDR3 is CASSQRLDQETQYF. CDR3 sequence (DNA): TGTGCCAGCAGCCAGAGACTAGACCAAGAGACCCAGTACTTC.

This clonotype qualifies as medium-sized. The rearrangement links TRBV10-3 to TRBJ2-3; TRBD1 or TRBD2 may be the D gene (7 bases each). The CDR3 spans 16 residues. Trimming removed 5 bases at V and 3 bases at J, with 18 bases between. Per germline, CDR1 ENHRY and CDR2 SYGVKD. CDR3 protein: CAISTSGTASTDTQYF. Here the CDR3 DNA reads TGTGCCATCAGTACCAGCGGGACAGCGAGTACAGATACGCAGTATTTT.

This clonotype appeared many times. V is TRBV6-2 or TRBV6-3 and J is TRBJ2-5; no reliable D call. This CDR3 contains 12 residues. Trimming pared 4 bases from V and 2 bases from J, leaving 5 bases between. CDR1 and CDR2 from the germline V gene are MNHEY and SVGEGT. CDR3 DNA sequence: TGTGCCAGCAGTTCCTTTCAAGAGACCCAGTACTTC. As protein: CASSSFQETQYF.

For the CDR3, the DNA is TGCGCCAGCAACCGCGATACTAGCTTTCCCTACAATGAGCAGTTCTTC. This translates into CASNRDTSFPYNEQFF. The chain employs TRBV5-1 and TRBJ2-1, with D maybe TRBD2 (6 bases). Germline values: CDR1 SGHRS, CDR2 YFSETQ. V lost 6 bases to trimming and J lost 2 bases, with 18 bases between them. CDR3 length: 16 amino acids.

The rearrangement joins TRBV7-9 to TRBJ1-3; 8 bases agree with TRBD1. V was pared by 6 bases and J by 0 bases, with 4 bases of the junction left unmatched. Germline values: CDR1 SEHNR, CDR2 FQNEAQ (reference sequence). The length of the CDR3 is 15 residues. CDR3 nucleotides: TGTGCCAGCAGTGGGACAGGCGACTCTGGAAACACCATATATTTT. This gives the protein CASSGTGDSGNTIYF.

This clonotype occurred many times. V is TRBV12-3 or TRBV12-4 and J is TRBJ1-3; 8 bases agree with TRBD1. V trimming: 5 bases; J trimming: 4 bases; junction bases outside the gene matches: 7. This CDR3 spans 15 amino acids. The CDR3 spells CASSETGGPGNTIYF. CDR3 DNA: TGTGCCAGCAGTGAAACAGGGGGACCCGGAAACACCATATATTTT.

The chain links TRBV4-1 to TRBJ2-1; D ambiguous. The CDR3 totals 13 residues. The V gene lost 6 bases and the J gene lost 2 bases, with 8 bases spanning the gap. CDR1 is MGHRA and CDR2 is YSYEKL in the germline V gene. The CDR3 nucleotides read TGCGCCAGCAGGGACGCCGCCTACAATGAGCAGTTCTTC. Translation gives CASRDAAYNEQFF.

This clonotype showed up just a few times. The gene calls are TRBV5-1 and TRBJ2-2; TRBD1 aligns across 7 bases. The CDR3 is made up of 18 amino acids. Germline-derived CDR1 and CDR2 are SGHRS and YFSETQ. V lost 0 bases to trimming and J lost 1 base; unmatched junction nucleotides: 9. CDR3 sequence reads: CASSLVSTGTVNTGELFF. The CDR3 region has the DNA TGCGCCAGCAGCTTGGTGTCTACCGGGACAGTGAACACCGGGGAGCTGTTTTTT.

V usage is TRBV6-2 or TRBV6-3 and J usage is TRBJ1-1; possibly TRBD1 for D (6 bases). Germline lookup yields CDR1 MNHEY and CDR2 SVGEGT. V gave up 5 bases and J gave up 1 base, with 11 bases separating them. The CDR3 has 14 residues. The CDR3 DNA follows: TGTGCCAGCAGTCAACAGGGAGGGAACACTGAAGCTTTCTTT. It yields the protein CASSQQGGNTEAFF.

The chain recombines TRBV20-1 with TRBJ2-1; tentatively, D is TRBD2 (6 bases). CDR1 is DFQATT and CDR2 is SNEGSKA in the germline V gene (reference sequence). The CDR3 has 16 residues. The V gene lost 0 bases and the J gene lost 0 bases, with 12 bases spanning the gap. CDR3 protein: CSARDLAGSSYNEQFF. CDR3 bases: TGCAGTGCTAGAGATCTGGCGGGGAGCTCCTACAATGAGCAGTTCTTC.

This clonotype appeared many times. The V and J genes are TRBV27 and TRBJ2-1; 8 positions agree with TRBD2. CDR1 is MNHEY and CDR2 is SMNVEV in the germline V gene (reference sequence). This CDR3 contains 16 residues. V dropped 3 bases and J dropped 7; count of bases not matched to a gene: 11. CDR3 protein: CASSFTGGPFTNEQFF. In nucleotides, the CDR3 is TGTGCCAGCAGTTTCACGGGAGGGCCCTTCACTAATGAGCAGTTCTTC.

The CDR3 DNA is TGTGCCAGCCGACGGACAGTCCAAGAGACCCAGTACTTC. It codes for CASRRTVQETQYF. V is TRBV12-3 or TRBV12-4 and J is TRBJ2-5; D may be TRBD1 (6 bases). The CDR3 has 13 residues. V gave up 8 bases and J gave up 1 base, with 11 bases separating them.

In its sample, this clonotype was seen a few times. This sequence joins TRBV7-8 and TRBJ1-2, with D perhaps TRBD1 (5 bases). CDR3 length: 16 amino acids. From germline, CDR1 is SGHVS and CDR2 FQNEAQ. V was cut by 4 bases and J by 5 bases, with 20 bases left in between. The chain's CDR3 is CASSSRRDLQTYGYTF. DNA of the CDR3: TGTGCCAGCAGCTCCCGCCGGGACCTGCAAACATATGGCTACACCTTC.

The rearrangement joins TRBV27 to TRBJ2-7; 8 positions agree with TRBD1. In germline, CDR1 is MNHEY, CDR2 SMNVEV (reference sequence). J gave up 1 base and V 5 bases, and 7 bases lay outside the gene matches. CDR3 length: 15 amino acids. CDR3 bases: TGTGCCAGCAGTCCCCACAGGGGGATTTCCTACGAGCAGTACTTC. Protein product: CASSPHRGISYEQYF.

This clonotype was counted a few times. The V call is TRBV7-9, the J call TRBJ1-2; D is undetermined. The germline CDR1 and CDR2 sequences are SEHNR and FQNEAQ (reference sequence). V was cut by 3 bases and J by 2 bases, with 7 bases left in between. This CDR3 comprises 13 residues. The CDR3 spells CASSLEQNYGYTF. For the CDR3, the DNA is TGTGCCAGCAGCTTGGAACAGAACTATGGCTACACCTTC.

This clonotype turned up a few times. The chain is built from TRBV6-1 and TRBJ2-7, with a weak D call TRBD1 (6 bases). V was clipped by 0 bases and J by 2 bases, with 11 bases between them. The germline V gene encodes CDR1 MNHNS and CDR2 SASEGT. The CDR3 is 15 residues long. The CDR3 reads CASSEAEGVAYEQYF. DNA of the CDR3: TGTGCCAGCAGTGAAGCAGAGGGGGTCGCCTACGAGCAGTACTTC.

This clonotype was detected ten times or more. V is TRBV6-5 and J is TRBJ1-1, with D unclear. CDR3 length equals 13 residues. Trimming shortened V by 1 base and J by 5 bases, and 8 bases separated the two germline ends. CDR1 and CDR2 (germline): MNHEY, SVGAGI. DNA of the CDR3: TGTGCCAGCAGTTACTTCATGGGGACTGAAGCTTTCTTT. Translation gives CASSYFMGTEAFF.

The chain recombines TRBV7-8 with TRBJ2-3; D remains ambiguous. Trimming pared 1 base from V and 2 bases from J, leaving 10 bases between. The CDR3 consists of 15 residues. Per the germline V gene, CDR1 is SGHVS and CDR2 is FQNEAQ. The CDR3 nucleotides read TGTGCCAGCAGCTTAGAGGCTCTGGTCACAGATACGCAGTATTTT. This gives the protein CASSLEALVTDTQYF.

This clonotype was counted ten times or more. The V call is TRBV4-1, the J call TRBJ1-1, with a weak D call TRBD1 (5 bases). From germline, CDR1 is MGHRA and CDR2 YSYEKL. There are 15 residues in the CDR3. Trimming stripped 3 bases from V and 7 bases from J, with 18 bases between. CDR3 region: CASSQDARGPLEAFF. The DNA for the CDR3 is TGCGCCAGCAGCCAGGACGCGAGGGGACCTCTTGAAGCTTTCTTT.

CDR3 DNA sequence: TGTGCCAGCAGCCACCCGGGACAGGGGGCCTACGAGCAGTACTTC. This encodes CASSHPGQGAYEQYF. V and J are TRBV4-2 and TRBJ2-7; 11 bases are shared with TRBD1. V trimming: 3 bases; J trimming: 2 bases; junction bases outside the gene matches: 3. The CDR3 has 15 residues. Germline V lookup: CDR1 LGHNA, CDR2 YNFKEQ.

This clonotype was observed a few times. The chain carries TRBV4-3 and TRBJ2-2, with 8 nucleotides matching TRBD2. The CDR3 length is 17 residues. The germline V gene has CDR1 LGHNA and CDR2 YSLEER. The J segment lost 6 bases and the V segment lost 0 bases, leaving 9 bases of the junction unmatched. The CDR3 nucleotides are TGCGCCAGCAGCCAAGATTTCGGGCCAGCGGGAGCCGGGGAGCTGTTTTTT. It encodes CASSQDFGPAGAGELFF.

In this sample, this clonotype turned up a few times. The chain employs TRBV15 and TRBJ1-5, with D unclear. V was clipped by 2 bases and J by 2 bases, with 10 bases between them. The CDR3 extends over 15 amino acids. CDR1 LNHNV and CDR2 YYDKDF come from the germline V gene (reference sequence). The CDR3: CATSRPGEGNQPQHF. CDR3 nucleotides: TGTGCCACCAGCAGACCGGGAGAGGGCAATCAGCCCCAGCATTTT. The full variable domain, rest sourced from reference TRBV15 and TRBJ1-5, is DAMVIQNPRYQVTQFGKPVTLSCSQTLNHNVMYWYQQKSSQAPKLLFHYYDKDFNNEADTPDNFQSRRPNTSFCFLDIRSPGLGDTAMYLCATSRPGEGNQPQHFGDGTRLSIL.

This clonotype was picked up many times. The chain is built from TRBV7-9 and TRBJ2-1, with D uncertain. The length of the CDR3 is 13 residues. The V gene lost 1 base and the J gene lost 7 bases, with 8 bases spanning the gap. The germline V gene has CDR1 SEHNR and CDR2 FQNEAQ (reference sequence). This CDR3 reads CASSLEGPNEQFF. The CDR3 bases are TGTGCCAGCAGCTTAGAAGGCCCTAATGAGCAGTTCTTC. Complete variable domain (other parts from reference TRBV7-9 and TRBJ2-1): DTGVSQNPRHKITKRGQNVTFRCDPISEHNRLYWYRQTLGQGPEFLTYFQNEAQLEKSRLLSDRFSAERPKGSFSTLEIQRTEQGDSAMYLCASSLEGPNEQFFGPGTRLTVL.

This clonotype was found a few times. This chain joins TRBV19 and TRBJ2-1, with a possible D match to TRBD1 (6 bases). There are 14 residues in the CDR3. Germline CDR1 LNHDA, CDR2 SQIVND (reference sequence). V was shortened by 8 bases and J by 10 bases, with 21 bases between the two germline ends. CDR3 region: CASGLRSGVREQFF. The CDR3 coding sequence is TGTGCCAGTGGCCTACGATCAGGGGTGAGGGAGCAGTTCTTC.

This clonotype was seen many times. The J gene is TRBJ2-5, the V gene TRBV12-3 or TRBV12-4; 11 bases map to TRBD2. Unmatched junction bases numbered 5, after V lost 1 base and J lost 1 base. The CDR3 totals 17 residues. CDR3 protein: CASSLGLAGGPQETQYF. In DNA form, the CDR3 reads TGTGCCAGCAGTTTAGGCCTAGCGGGAGGACCCCAAGAGACCCAGTACTTC.

This clonotype has only a few counts. The chain has TRBV25-1 and TRBJ2-5; possible D gene TRBD2, 6 bases. Germline CDR1 and CDR2: MGHDK and SYGVNS. Trimming left V 2 bases short and J 5 bases short, with 15 bases between. The CDR3 is 15 residues long. The CDR3 is CASSEPLASSETQYF. The CDR3 DNA reads as TGTGCCAGCAGTGAACCACTAGCTTCATCGGAGACCCAGTACTTC.